The 32 T cell receptor beta chains listed next were all sequenced from one sample in a study of cytomegalovirus exposure and HLA in healthy donors. This table comes from immunoSEQ multiplex PCR, and its TCRdb copy is limited to in-frame clones, with some not included. The sample contains roughly 280,000 clones, 70% to 90% of which appear only once. The sample taken for sequencing was PBMCs. These receptors came from a young woman in good health and CMV-seronegative.

V is TRBV6-5 and J is TRBJ2-6; TRBD1 aligns across 9 bases. In germline, CDR1 is MNHEY, CDR2 SVGAGI. The CDR3 runs 15 residues. V was pared by 5 bases and J by 2 bases, with 1 base of the junction left unmatched. CDR3 residues: CASSRQGAGANVLTF. The CDR3 DNA is TGTGCCAGCAGTCGACAGGGGGCTGGGGCCAACGTCCTGACTTTC.

The genes are TRBV25-1 and TRBJ2-2, with 7 bases aligning to TRBD1. J lost 8 bases, V lost 7 bases, and 16 bases had no gene match. CDR3 length equals 16 residues. The germline gives CDR1 MGHDK, CDR2 SYGVNS. In DNA form, the CDR3 reads TGTGCCAGCACCACCGACAGGGAGAGGGACAAGGGGGAGCTGTTTTTT. This gives the protein CASTTDRERDKGELFF.

V usage is TRBV4-2 and J usage is TRBJ2-2; maybe TRBD1 (5 bases). CDR1 and CDR2 from the germline V gene are LGHNA and YNFKEQ. The CDR3 sequence is 16 residues long. Trimming stripped 0 bases from V and 3 bases from J, with 11 bases between. CDR3 DNA: TGTGCCAGCAGCCAAGAATTCAGACAGCACACCGGGGAGCTGTTTTTT. Translated, it gives CASSQEFRQHTGELFF.

The chain joins TRBV19 to TRBJ1-2; TRBD1 matches at 7 bases. Germline CDR1 is LNHDA and CDR2 is SQIVND (reference sequence). V dropped 9 bases and J dropped 6; count of bases not matched to a gene: 10. CDR3 length: 13 residues. The CDR3 region has the DNA TGTGCCAGCAAAATCACAGGGGCCCATGGCTACACCTTC. It encodes CASKITGAHGYTF.

This clone was recorded only once. The CDR3 loop is CASSEAGQGETQYF. The CDR3, as DNA: TGTGCCAGCAGTGAAGCGGGGCAGGGGGAGACCCAGTACTTC. The V call is TRBV6-1, the J call TRBJ2-5; TRBD1 might be the D (6 bases). Germline CDR1 MNHNS, CDR2 SASEGT. The V end was cut by 0 bases, the J end by 5 bases, with 10 bases between. The CDR3 contains 14 residues.

The chain combines TRBV18 with TRBJ2-3; 10 nucleotides match TRBD2. Trimming cost V 6 bases and J 7 bases; bases outside gene matches: 13. CDR3 length: 16 residues. CDR1 and CDR2 (germline): KGHSH, LQKENI. CDR3 nucleotides: TGTGCCAGCTCCCCCCGAGGTAGCGGGGGGATCTATACGCAGTATTTT. Its protein product is CASSPRGSGGIYTQYF.

CDR3 sequence reads: CASNVLEMSYNEQFF. The CDR3 DNA is TGTGCCAGCAACGTATTAGAAATGTCCTACAATGAGCAGTTCTTC. The chain has TRBV5-6 and TRBJ2-1, with unresolved D. V was clipped by 6 bases and J by 1 base, with 14 bases between them. Germline V CDR1 and CDR2: SGHDT, YYEEEE. This CDR3 contains 15 residues.

This clone was seen ten or more times. The gene calls are TRBV28 and TRBJ2-2; D remains unclear. The germline V gene has CDR1 MDHEN and CDR2 SYDVKM. The ends were cut back, 10 bases at V and 7 bases at J, with 19 bases in the middle. CDR3 length: 14 amino acids. The CDR3 loop reads CAIGPRGVFGELFF. The CDR3, as DNA: TGTGCCATCGGTCCCCGCGGTGTGTTCGGGGAGCTGTTTTTT.

V usage is TRBV5-1 and J usage is TRBJ2-5; TRBD2 matches at 7 bases. V lost 4 bases and J lost 7; bases outside the gene matches: 10. CDR3 length: 14 residues. Germline V gene sequence: CDR1 SGHRS, CDR2 YFSETQ. The CDR3 sequence is CASSVGLPSRTQYF. The CDR3 DNA is TGCGCCAGCAGCGTGGGACTACCCTCGCGGACCCAGTACTTC.

Notes on this clone: The sample carries other DNA sequences with the same CDR3. The chain uses TRBV29-1 and TRBJ2-5, with a weak D call TRBD2 (5 bases). There are 12 residues in the CDR3. Trimming removed 6 bases from V and 5 bases from J, with 13 bases in between. The V gene's germline CDR1 is SQVTM and CDR2 ANQGSEA. CDR3 protein: CSVRGSEETQYF. CDR3 DNA sequence: TGCAGCGTACGGGGTTCGGAGGAGACCCAGTACTTC. Full variable domain (outside the CDR3, taken from reference TRBV29-1 and TRBJ2-5): SAVISQKPSRDICQRGTSLTIQCQVDSQVTMMFWYRQQPGQSLTLIATANQGSEATYESGFVIDKFPISRPNLTFSTLTVSNMSPEDSSIYLCSVRGSEETQYFGPGTRLLVL.

V usage is TRBV7-8 and J usage is TRBJ2-3; the match to TRBD1 covers 9 bases. The V gene end was trimmed by 1 base and the J gene end by 4 bases; junction bases not matched to a gene: 9. The CDR3 loop spans 17 amino acids. Germline CDR1 reads SGHVS; CDR2 reads FQNEAQ. The CDR3 is CASSLEGTGRFADTQYF. In DNA form, the CDR3 reads TGTGCCAGCAGCTTAGAAGGGACAGGGAGATTCGCAGATACGCAGTATTTT.

J is TRBJ1-2 and V is TRBV11-2, with D possibly matching TRBD1 (5 bases). CDR1 and CDR2 (germline): SGHAT, FQNNGV. The CDR3 is 15 residues long. The V end lost 7 bases, the J end lost 7 bases, and 22 bases lay between the germline ends. The CDR3 DNA follows: TGTGCCAGCACCTCAGGGTGGGGCAATCTCGGTGGCTACACCTTC. Encoded protein: CASTSGWGNLGGYTF. Full variable domain (missing parts from reference TRBV11-2 and TRBJ1-2): EAGVAQSPRYKIIEKRQSVAFWCNPISGHATLYWYQQILGQGPKLLIQFQNNGVVDDSQLPKDRFSAERLKGVDSTLKIQPAKLEDSAVYLCASTSGWGNLGGYTFGSGTRLTVV.

This chain connects TRBV6-5 to TRBJ2-5, with TRBD2 matching 7 bases. This CDR3 is built from 14 residues. V was pared by 2 bases and J by 4 bases, with 4 bases of the junction left unmatched. Germline V lookup: CDR1 MNHEY, CDR2 SVGAGI. The CDR3 DNA reads as TGTGCCAGCAGTTACGGGGGGGTTACAGAGACCCAGTACTTC. It specifies CASSYGGVTETQYF.

This chain connects TRBV7-9 to TRBJ1-2; 7 bases fit TRBD1. Germline CDR1 SEHNR, CDR2 FQNEAQ (reference sequence). With V trimmed by 0 bases and J by 3 bases, 4 bases remained unmatched. The CDR3 totals 15 residues. CDR3 nucleotides: TGTGCCAGCAGCTTAGCAGGGGGCAAGGACTATGGCTACACCTTC. It translates to CASSLAGGKDYGYTF.

This chain links TRBV19 with TRBJ2-6, with TRBD2 matching 7 bases. The V gene end was trimmed by 1 base and the J gene end by 0 bases; junction bases not matched to a gene: 0. Per germline, CDR1 LNHDA and CDR2 SQIVND (reference sequence). This CDR3 contains 16 residues. The CDR3 is CASSIAGGSGANVLTF. CDR3 in DNA: TGTGCCAGTAGTATAGCGGGGGGCTCTGGGGCCAACGTCCTGACTTTC.

The V call is TRBV27, the J call TRBJ1-1, with D perhaps matching TRBD1 (6 bases). Germline V lookup: CDR1 MNHEY, CDR2 SMNVEV (reference sequence). The CDR3 has 14 residues. V lost 6 bases to trimming and J lost 0 bases, with 11 bases between them. CDR3 in amino acids: CASRPRGLNTEAFF. The CDR3 DNA follows: TGTGCCAGCAGACCCAGGGGTTTGAACACTGAAGCTTTCTTT.

The V and J genes are TRBV10-3 and TRBJ2-7; weak D call: TRBD2 (5 bases). The germline CDR1 and CDR2 sequences are ENHRY and SYGVKD. The CDR3 loop spans 13 amino acids. Between the trimmed V and J ends, which lost 8 bases and 2 bases, there was a span of 13 bases. CDR3 DNA: TGTGCCATCTGGGGAGAAGGGACCTACGAGCAGTACTTC. As protein: CAIWGEGTYEQYF.

J is TRBJ1-1 and V is TRBV27, with D maybe TRBD1 (5 bases). V lost 4 bases to trimming and J lost 1 base, with 13 bases between them. The germline gives CDR1 MNHEY, CDR2 SMNVEV (reference sequence). CDR3 length equals 15 residues. CDR3 DNA: TGTGCCAGCAGTTCTCGCGGGGGGAGGAACACTGAAGCTTTCTTT. Translating gives CASSSRGGRNTEAFF.

The chain links TRBV9 to TRBJ1-2; 9 nucleotides match TRBD1. V lost 0 bases to trimming and J lost 4 bases; unmatched junction nucleotides: 4. Germline V gene lookup returns CDR1 SGDLS and CDR2 YYNGEE. The CDR3 has 15 amino acids. The CDR3: CASSVEGQGGYGYTF. In nucleotides, the CDR3 is TGTGCCAGCAGCGTAGAGGGACAGGGAGGCTATGGCTACACCTTC. The whole variable domain, remainder taken from reference TRBV9 and TRBJ1-2, is DSGVTQTPKHLITATGQRVTLRCSPRSGDLSVYWYQQSLDQGLQFLIQYYNGEERAKGNILERFSAQQFPDLHSELNLSSLELGDSALYFCASSVEGQGGYGYTFGSGTRLTVV.

This clone occurred once. The chain employs TRBV27 and TRBJ2-3; 9 bases agree with TRBD1. Germline V gene data show CDR1 as MNHEY and CDR2 as SMNVEV (reference sequence). CDR3 size: 15 residues. J was trimmed by 1 base and V by 4 bases; bases with no gene match: 3. The CDR3 here is CASSSGQGRTDTQYF. The CDR3 coding sequence is TGTGCCAGCAGTTCGGGACAGGGTCGCACAGATACGCAGTATTTT.

The V gene is TRBV30, the J gene TRBJ1-6; weak D call: TRBD1 (6 bases). This CDR3 is 16 amino acids long. Germline V lookup: CDR1 GTSNPN, CDR2 SVGIG (reference sequence). V was trimmed by 3 bases and J by 0 bases, leaving 12 bases between them. The DNA for the CDR3 is TGTGCCTGGAGGGGGGCCTCGAGCTCCTATAATTCACCCCTCCACTTT. Translation gives CAWRGASSSYNSPLHF.

V usage is TRBV7-9 and J usage is TRBJ1-1; the D gene is possibly TRBD1 (5 bases). V was cut by 5 bases and J by 0 bases, with 10 bases left in between. CDR1 and CDR2 from the germline V gene are SEHNR and FQNEAQ (reference sequence). This CDR3 has 14 amino acids. CDR3 loop: CASSPKGMNTEAFF. The CDR3 DNA reads as TGTGCCAGCAGCCCCAAGGGGATGAACACTGAAGCTTTCTTT.

In its sample, this clone was seen a few times. The chain uses TRBV13 and TRBJ2-7; 12 nucleotides match TRBD2. CDR1 and CDR2 from the germline V gene are PRHDT and FYEKMQ (reference sequence). The trim removed 5 bases at V and 1 base at J, leaving 3 bases unmatched. This CDR3 spans 15 amino acids. CDR3 DNA: TGTGCCAGCAGCAAGGGACTAGCGGGTTCCTACGAGCAGTACTTC. Encoded protein: CASSKGLAGSYEQYF.

This chain joins TRBV6-5 and TRBJ2-4; D is undetermined. Trimming removed 3 bases from V and 3 bases from J, with 6 bases in between. The CDR3 has 13 amino acids. CDR1 is MNHEY, CDR2 SVGAGI, per germline. CDR3 nucleotide sequence: TGTGCCAGCAGTTATTCGGGCAAAAACATTCAGTACTTC. Translation: CASSYSGKNIQYF.

This chain connects TRBV7-2 to TRBJ1-5, with D possibly TRBD1 on 5 matching bases. V lost 5 bases and J 9 bases, leaving 20 bases between the germline ends. CDR1 SGHTA and CDR2 FQGNSA come from the germline V gene. The CDR3 contains 15 residues. In DNA, the CDR3 is TGTGCCAGCAGCCCGGTGGGGCAGGGAACAACGCCCCAGCATTTT. As protein: CASSPVGQGTTPQHF.

J is TRBJ1-2 and V is TRBV6-1; the match to TRBD1 covers 11 bases. V lost 6 bases and J lost 7; bases outside the gene matches: 7. The CDR3 has 14 amino acids. From germline, CDR1 is MNHNS and CDR2 SASEGT. The CDR3 sequence: CASSVGQGGVGYTF. CDR3 DNA: TGTGCCAGCAGCGTGGGACAGGGGGGAGTTGGCTACACCTTC.

The chain couples TRBV7-9 to TRBJ1-4; D ambiguous. Germline CDR1 SEHNR, CDR2 FQNEAQ (reference sequence). The CDR3 consists of 13 residues. The V end was cut by 5 bases, the J end by 8 bases, with 12 bases between. Here the CDR3 DNA reads TGTGCCAGCAGCCCCCGAGAGAGGGAAAAACTGTTTTTT. Its translation: CASSPREREKLFF.

This clone was observed a handful of times. This chain uses TRBV20-1 with TRBJ2-1; maybe TRBD2 (6 bases). This CDR3 region has 10 residues. Germline V gene sequence: CDR1 DFQATT, CDR2 SNEGSKA (reference sequence). CDR3 coding DNA: TGCAGGGCGGGAAACAATGAGCAGTTCTTC. Residues: CRAGNNEQFF.

The chain has TRBV5-1 and TRBJ1-6; 10 nucleotides align to TRBD1. J was trimmed by 9 bases and V by 2 bases; bases with no gene match: 2. The CDR3 contains 14 residues. CDR1 and CDR2 (germline): SGHRS, YFSETQ. This CDR3 reads CASSFGTGASPLHF. CDR3 nucleotide sequence: TGCGCCAGCAGCTTCGGGACAGGGGCTTCACCCCTCCACTTT.

This chain links TRBV6-5 with TRBJ1-1, with D hard to call. Trimming left V 6 bases short and J 5 bases short, with 16 bases between. Looked up from germline, CDR1 is MNHEY and CDR2 is SVGAGI. CDR3 length: 14 amino acids. CDR3 nucleotide sequence: TGTGCCAGCAGGAGGGATCCCGGAGAGACTGAAGCTTTCTTT. Translating gives CASRRDPGETEAFF.

The genes are TRBV9 and TRBJ2-7; a possible D gene is TRBD2 (6 bases). Trimming removed 0 bases from V and 0 bases from J, with 10 bases in between. The CDR3 has 15 residues. Germline loops: CDR1 SGDLS, CDR2 YYNGEE. The DNA for the CDR3 is TGTGCCAGCAGCGTAGGCGGGGCCAGCTCCTACGAGCAGTACTTC. Translating gives CASSVGGASSYEQYF.

CDR3 amino acids: CASSEALYGVAGVRDTQYF. The CDR3 bases are TGTGCCAGCAGCGAGGCCCTCTATGGGGTAGCGGGAGTCAGAGATACGCAGTATTTT. This chain connects TRBV9 to TRBJ2-3; TRBD2 agrees at 9 bases. CDR1 SGDLS and CDR2 YYNGEE come from the germline V gene. Trimming at V came to 3 bases and at J to 5 bases, leaving 19 bases not matched to a gene. The CDR3 is 19 amino acids.